These 8 T cell receptor beta chains share one sample of origin, sequenced in a study of cytomegalovirus exposure and HLA in healthy donors. Primers for the PCR totalled 60 Vbeta and 13 Jbeta. Sequencing was performed with immunoSEQ multiplex PCR; in TCRdb, only in-frame clones are kept and a portion is missing. The sample gives around 97,000 clones, 60% to 80% of which show up once; approximately 3.8% is in the top ten. Material for sequencing was PBMCs. The receptors come from a man in his fifties or sixties in good health and CMV-seropositive.

A word on this clone: In the same sample, other DNA sequences code for this CDR3. The chain employs TRBV28 and TRBJ2-2, with TRBD1 matching over 9 bases. Germline V gene sequence: CDR1 MDHEN, CDR2 SYDVKM. V gave up 10 bases and J gave up 5 bases; unmatched junction bases: 5. This CDR3 is 13 amino acids long. CDR3 loop: CAIGQGPTGELFF. The CDR3 DNA follows: TGTGCCATAGGACAGGGGCCTACCGGGGAGCTGTTTTTT.

The rearrangement joins TRBV28 to TRBJ2-5, with a tentative D call TRBD2 (6 bases). CDR1 is MDHEN, CDR2 SYDVKM, per germline. This CDR3 is 15 amino acids long. V dropped 4 bases and J dropped 1 base, with 13 bases sitting between them. CDR3 nucleotide sequence: TGTGCCAGCAGTTCCCTATCGGAGGGCCAAGAGACCCAGTACTTC. Protein: CASSSLSEGQETQYF.

This chain connects TRBV10-3 to TRBJ2-7, with 10 bases aligning to TRBD2. CDR1 is ENHRY and CDR2 is SYGVKD in the germline V gene. The CDR3 extends over 13 amino acids. Trimming cost V 7 bases and J 5 bases; bases outside gene matches: 5. This chain's CDR3 is CAITSGSLNEQYF. The CDR3 DNA follows: TGTGCCATCACTAGCGGGAGTCTCAACGAGCAGTACTTC.

This chain links TRBV28 with TRBJ1-4; D may be TRBD1 (6 bases). V lost 4 bases to trimming and J lost 2 bases, with 11 bases between them. The CDR3 has 15 amino acids. From germline, CDR1 is MDHEN and CDR2 SYDVKM. CDR3 bases: TGTGCCAGCAGTTCAACAGGGTGGACTAATGAAAAACTGTTTTTT. Translated: CASSSTGWTNEKLFF.

The J gene is TRBJ2-7, the V gene TRBV28; D remains unclear. V dropped 2 bases and J dropped 0 bases, with 11 bases sitting between them. The CDR3 totals 15 residues. The germline CDR1 and CDR2 sequences are MDHEN and SYDVKM. CDR3: CASSLVQVLSYEQYF. CDR3 coding DNA: TGTGCCAGCAGTTTAGTCCAGGTACTCTCCTACGAGCAGTACTTC.

The chain recombines TRBV28 with TRBJ2-1; weak D call: TRBD2 (7 bases). Germline V gene lookup returns CDR1 MDHEN and CDR2 SYDVKM. This CDR3 has 15 residues. V was pared by 7 bases and J by 10 bases, with 23 bases between. CDR3 protein: CASTVGRERGKEQFF. The CDR3, as DNA: TGTGCCAGCACAGTAGGGCGGGAGAGGGGGAAGGAGCAGTTCTTC. The full variable domain, in which reference TRBV28 and TRBJ2-1 provide the parts outside the CDR3, is DVKVTQSSRYLVKRTGEKVFLECVQDMDHENMFWYRQDPGLGLRLIYFSYDVKMKEKGDIPEGYSVSREKKERFSLILESASTNQTSMYLCASTVGRERGKEQFFGPGTRLTVL.

The rearrangement joins TRBV27 to TRBJ2-7; TRBD1 matches at 7 bases. V lost 6 bases to trimming and J lost 3 bases; unmatched junction nucleotides: 14. CDR3 size: 16 residues. Germline V gives CDR1 MNHEY, CDR2 SMNVEV (reference sequence). The CDR3 DNA follows: TGTGCCAGCAGCCCAACGAAAGTAGGGGGCCTCTACGAGCAGTACTTC. Its translation: CASSPTKVGGLYEQYF.

The chain recombines TRBV7-9 with TRBJ2-3, with D perhaps matching TRBD1 (5 bases). Germline-derived CDR1 and CDR2 are SEHNR and FQNEAQ (reference sequence). The V end lost 1 base, the J end lost 4 bases, and 9 bases lay between the germline ends. The CDR3 sequence is 14 residues long. The CDR3 DNA reads TGTGCCAGCAGCTTAGAGGGGTTAGCAGATACGCAGTATTTT. Translation gives CASSLEGLADTQYF.